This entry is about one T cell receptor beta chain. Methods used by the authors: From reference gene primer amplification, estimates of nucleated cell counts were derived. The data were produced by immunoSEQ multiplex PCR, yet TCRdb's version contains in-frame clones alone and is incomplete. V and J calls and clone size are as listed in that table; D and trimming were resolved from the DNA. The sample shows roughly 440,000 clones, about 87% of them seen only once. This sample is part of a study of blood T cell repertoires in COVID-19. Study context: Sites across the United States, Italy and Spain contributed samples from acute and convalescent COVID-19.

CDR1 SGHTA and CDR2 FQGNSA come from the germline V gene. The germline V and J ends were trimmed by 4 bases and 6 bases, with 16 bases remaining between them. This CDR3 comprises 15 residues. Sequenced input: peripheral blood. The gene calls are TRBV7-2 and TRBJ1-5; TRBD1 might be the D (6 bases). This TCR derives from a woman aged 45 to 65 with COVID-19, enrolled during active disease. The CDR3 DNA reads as TGTGCCAGCAGCTCGGAAGGGGGGGCGAGTCAGCCCCAGCATTTT. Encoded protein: CASSSEGGASQPQHF. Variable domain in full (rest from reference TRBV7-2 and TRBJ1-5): GAGVSQSPSNKVTEKGKDVELRCDPISGHTALYWYRQSLGQGLEFLIYFQGNSAPDKSGLPSDRFSAERTGGSVSTLTIQRTQQEDSAVYLCASSSEGGASQPQHFGDGTRLSIL.